The 8 T cell receptor beta chains below all came from one sample that was sequenced in a study of cytomegalovirus exposure and HLA in healthy donors. Primers: 60 Vbeta forward and 13 Jbeta reverse. Repertoires were generated with immunoSEQ multiplex PCR, while TCRdb's copy carries only in-frame clones and drops some. The sample gives 150,000 to 200,000 clones, 84% of which show up once; about 4.9% is in the top ten. Sequencing was done on a sample of PBMCs. The receptors originated from a girl between 5 and 17 years old in good health and CMV-seropositive.

The V gene is TRBV5-6, the J gene TRBJ1-5; D call uncertain. Trimming removed 5 bases at V and 0 bases at J, with 6 bases between. The germline gives CDR1 SGHDT, CDR2 YYEEEE. The CDR3 consists of 13 residues. The CDR3 DNA follows: TGTGCCAGCAGTCAGAATAGCAATCAGCCCCAGCATTTT. Translation: CASSQNSNQPQHF.

The chain couples TRBV9 to TRBJ2-7; TRBD2 matches at 7 bases. Trimming cost V 4 bases and J 3 bases; bases outside gene matches: 10. Germline assignment: CDR1 SGDLS and CDR2 YYNGEE. The CDR3 loop spans 15 amino acids. CDR3: CASSPNGLGNYEQYF. The CDR3 coding sequence is TGTGCCAGCAGCCCCAACGGACTAGGGAACTACGAGCAGTACTTC.

This rearrangement joins TRBV7-8 to TRBJ1-1; the D is unclear. The germline V and J ends were trimmed by 5 bases and 5 bases, with 12 bases remaining between them. The germline CDR1 and CDR2 sequences are SGHVS and FQNEAQ. The CDR3 loop spans 13 amino acids. The CDR3 spells CASSLIRGTEAFF. The CDR3, as DNA: TGTGCCAGCAGCCTAATTCGGGGAACTGAAGCTTTCTTT.

In its sample, this clone was seen a few times. The chain recombines TRBV11-1 with TRBJ2-1; TRBD2 matches 12 bases. The CDR3 is made up of 16 amino acids. The junction had 6 bases not matched to a gene; V was cut back by 6 bases and J by 3 bases. The germline V gene has CDR1 SGHAT and CDR2 FQDESV (reference sequence). CDR3 bases: TGTGCCAGCAGGCCAACTAGCGGGGGGTTCTACAATGAGCAGTTCTTC. It yields the protein CASRPTSGGFYNEQFF.

The genes are TRBV27 and TRBJ1-5; D not resolved. This CDR3 is built from 13 residues. Germline assignment: CDR1 MNHEY and CDR2 SMNVEV (reference sequence). With 8 bases removed from V and 7 bases from J, the gap between germline ends came to 15 bases. The CDR3 loop is CASGIGIEQPQHF. CDR3 in DNA: TGTGCCAGCGGTATCGGGATAGAACAGCCCCAGCATTTT.

V and J are TRBV15 and TRBJ1-2; 7 nucleotides agree with TRBD1. Trimming at V came to 4 bases and at J to 0 bases, leaving 8 bases not matched to a gene. The CDR3 loop spans 16 amino acids. Germline assignment: CDR1 LNHNV and CDR2 YYDKDF (reference sequence). The CDR3 here is CATSIGQEIPNYGYTF. The CDR3 DNA sequence: TGTGCCACCAGCATCGGACAGGAAATTCCTAACTATGGCTACACCTTC.

This rearrangement joins TRBV27 to TRBJ1-2; 9 positions match TRBD1. The CDR3 consists of 13 residues. With 6 bases clipped from V and 7 bases from J, the junction kept 6 bases outside the gene matches. CDR1 and CDR2 from the germline V gene are MNHEY and SMNVEV (reference sequence). CDR3 nucleotides: TGTGCCAGCAGCCTGGGACAGGGAGCTGGCTACACCTTC. Amino acid sequence: CASSLGQGAGYTF.

The chain carries TRBV4-2 and TRBJ1-3, with a possible D match to TRBD1 (5 bases). This CDR3 is built from 16 residues. Germline CDR1 and CDR2: LGHNA and YNFKEQ. Trimming removed 3 bases from V and 1 base from J, with 13 bases in between. CDR3 nucleotide sequence: TGTGCCAGCAGCCACGGCCAGGGAAGATCTGGAAACACCATATATTTT. Translating gives CASSHGQGRSGNTIYF.